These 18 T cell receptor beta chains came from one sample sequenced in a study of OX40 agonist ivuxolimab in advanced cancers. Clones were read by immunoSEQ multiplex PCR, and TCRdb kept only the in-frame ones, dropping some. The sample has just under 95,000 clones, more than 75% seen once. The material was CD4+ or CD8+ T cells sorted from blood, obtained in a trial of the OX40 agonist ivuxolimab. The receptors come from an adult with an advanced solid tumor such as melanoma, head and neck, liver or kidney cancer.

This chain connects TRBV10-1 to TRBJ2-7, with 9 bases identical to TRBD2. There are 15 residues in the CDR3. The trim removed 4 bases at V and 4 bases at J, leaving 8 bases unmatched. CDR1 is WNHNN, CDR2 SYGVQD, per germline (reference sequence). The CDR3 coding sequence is TGCGCCAGCAGTGGTCTTGGCGGGGGGGTATACGAGCAGTACTTC. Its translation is CASSGLGGGVYEQYF.

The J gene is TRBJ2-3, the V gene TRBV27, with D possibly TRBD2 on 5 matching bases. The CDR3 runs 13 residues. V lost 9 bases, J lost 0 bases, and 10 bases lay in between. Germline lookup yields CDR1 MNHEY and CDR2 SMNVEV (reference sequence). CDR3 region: CASQRVSTDTQYF. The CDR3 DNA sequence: TGTGCCAGTCAGAGGGTTAGCACAGATACGCAGTATTTT.

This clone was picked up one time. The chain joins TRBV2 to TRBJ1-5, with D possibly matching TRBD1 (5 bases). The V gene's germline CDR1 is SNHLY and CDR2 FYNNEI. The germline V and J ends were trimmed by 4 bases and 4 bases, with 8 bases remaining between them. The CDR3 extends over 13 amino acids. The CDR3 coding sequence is TGTGCCAGCAGTGCTTGGGGGAATCAGCCCCAGCATTTT. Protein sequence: CASSAWGNQPQHF.

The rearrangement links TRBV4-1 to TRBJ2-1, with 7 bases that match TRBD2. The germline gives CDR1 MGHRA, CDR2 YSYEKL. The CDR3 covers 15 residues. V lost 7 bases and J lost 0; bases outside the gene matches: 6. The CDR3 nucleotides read TGCGCCAGCAATGACCCGGGGGGCTCCTACAATGAGCAGTTCTTC. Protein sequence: CASNDPGGSYNEQFF.

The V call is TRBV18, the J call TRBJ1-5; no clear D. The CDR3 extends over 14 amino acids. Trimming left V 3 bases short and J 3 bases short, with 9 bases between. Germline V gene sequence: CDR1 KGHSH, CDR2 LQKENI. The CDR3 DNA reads TGTGCCAGCTCACCGCTGGGATCCAATCAGCCCCAGCATTTT. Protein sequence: CASSPLGSNQPQHF.

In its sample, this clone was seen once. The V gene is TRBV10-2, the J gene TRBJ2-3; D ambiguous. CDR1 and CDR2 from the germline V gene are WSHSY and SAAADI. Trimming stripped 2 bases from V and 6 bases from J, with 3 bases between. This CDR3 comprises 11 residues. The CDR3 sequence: CASSERDTQYF. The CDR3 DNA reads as TGCGCCAGCAGTGAGCGGGATACGCAGTATTTT.

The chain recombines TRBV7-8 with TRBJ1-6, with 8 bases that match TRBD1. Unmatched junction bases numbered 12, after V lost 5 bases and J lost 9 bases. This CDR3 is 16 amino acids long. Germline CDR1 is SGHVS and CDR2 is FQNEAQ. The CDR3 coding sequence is TGTGCCAGCAGCACCCGACAGGGGTCAACTGGTTCACCCCTCCACTTT. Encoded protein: CASSTRQGSTGSPLHF.

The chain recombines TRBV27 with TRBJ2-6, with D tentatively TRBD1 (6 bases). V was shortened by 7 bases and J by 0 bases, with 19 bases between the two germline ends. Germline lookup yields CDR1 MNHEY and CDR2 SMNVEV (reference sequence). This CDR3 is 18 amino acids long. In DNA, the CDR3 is TGTGCCAGCACCTTATCGAGGACAGCTTACTCTGGGGCCAACGTCCTGACTTTC. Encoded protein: CASTLSRTAYSGANVLTF. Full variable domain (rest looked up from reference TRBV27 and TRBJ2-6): EAQVTQNPRYLITVTGKKLTVTCSQNMNHEYMSWYRQDPGLGLRQIYYSMNVEVTDKGDVPEGYKVSRKEKRNFPLILESPSPNQTSLYFCASTLSRTAYSGANVLTFGAGSRLTVL.

In DNA, the CDR3 is TGTGCCAGCAGCCTAGTTGGAAACACCATATATTTT. Protein: CASSLVGNTIYF. The chain has TRBV25-1 and TRBJ1-3; D unclear. Germline V gene lookup returns CDR1 MGHDK and CDR2 SYGVNS. The ends were cut back, 6 bases at V and 3 bases at J, with 6 bases in the middle. This CDR3 spans 12 amino acids.

The CDR3 nucleotides are TGTGCCAGCAGCTCCTCGGCGGGGGGGAGCACAGATACGCAGTATTTT. Its translation: CASSSSAGGSTDTQYF. The chain has TRBV9 and TRBJ2-3; 9 positions agree with TRBD2. Per the germline V gene, CDR1 is SGDLS and CDR2 is YYNGEE. The CDR3 contains 16 residues. J lost 0 bases, V lost 4 bases, and 6 bases had no gene match.

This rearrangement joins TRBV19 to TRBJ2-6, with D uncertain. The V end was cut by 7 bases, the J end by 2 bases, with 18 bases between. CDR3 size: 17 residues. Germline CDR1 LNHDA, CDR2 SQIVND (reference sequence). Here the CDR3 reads CASTAVLGFAGANVLTF. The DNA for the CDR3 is TGTGCCAGTACCGCGGTTTTAGGATTCGCTGGGGCCAACGTCCTGACTTTC.

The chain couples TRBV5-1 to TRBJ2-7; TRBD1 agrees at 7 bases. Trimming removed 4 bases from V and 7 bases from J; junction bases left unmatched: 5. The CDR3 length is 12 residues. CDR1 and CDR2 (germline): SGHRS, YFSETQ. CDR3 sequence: CASSLGQQEQYF. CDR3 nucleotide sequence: TGCGCCAGCAGCCTGGGACAGCAGGAGCAGTACTTC.

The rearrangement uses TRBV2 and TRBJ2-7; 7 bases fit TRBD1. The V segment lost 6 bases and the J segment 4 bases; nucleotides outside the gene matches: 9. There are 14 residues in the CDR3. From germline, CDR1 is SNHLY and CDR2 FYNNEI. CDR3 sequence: CASRVQGMVYEQYF. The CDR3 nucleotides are TGTGCCAGCAGAGTACAGGGGATGGTGTACGAGCAGTACTTC.

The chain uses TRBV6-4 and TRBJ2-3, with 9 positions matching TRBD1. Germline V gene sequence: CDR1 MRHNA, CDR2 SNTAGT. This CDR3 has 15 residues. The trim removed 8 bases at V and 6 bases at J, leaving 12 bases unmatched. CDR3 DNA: TGTGCCAGCGGTCCAACCGGGACAGGGAGGGATACGCAGTATTTT. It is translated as CASGPTGTGRDTQYF.

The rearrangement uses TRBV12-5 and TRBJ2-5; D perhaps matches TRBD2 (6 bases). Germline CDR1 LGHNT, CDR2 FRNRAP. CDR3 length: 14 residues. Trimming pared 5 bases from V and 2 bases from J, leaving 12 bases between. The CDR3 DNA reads TGTGCTAGTGGTCAGGGACTTGTACAAGAGACCCAGTACTTC. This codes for CASGQGLVQETQYF. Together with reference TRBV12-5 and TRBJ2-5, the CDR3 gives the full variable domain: DARVTQTPRHKVTEMGQEVTMRCQPILGHNTVFWYRQTMMQGLELLAYFRNRAPLDDSGMPKDRFSAEMPDATLATLKIQPSEPRDSAVYFCASGQGLVQETQYFGPGTRLLVL.

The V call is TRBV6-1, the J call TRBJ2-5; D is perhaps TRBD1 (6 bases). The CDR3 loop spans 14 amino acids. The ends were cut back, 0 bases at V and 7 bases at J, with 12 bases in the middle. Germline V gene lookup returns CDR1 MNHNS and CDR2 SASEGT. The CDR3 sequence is CASSEAQLGGTQYF. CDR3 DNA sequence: TGTGCCAGCAGTGAAGCGCAGTTAGGGGGGACCCAGTACTTC.

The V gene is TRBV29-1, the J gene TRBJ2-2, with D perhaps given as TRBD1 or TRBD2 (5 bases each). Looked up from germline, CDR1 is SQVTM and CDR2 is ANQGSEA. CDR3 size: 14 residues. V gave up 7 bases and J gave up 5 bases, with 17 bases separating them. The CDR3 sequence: CSAVSGARTGELFF. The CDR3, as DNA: TGCAGCGCCGTGTCCGGGGCCAGGACCGGGGAGCTGTTTTTT.

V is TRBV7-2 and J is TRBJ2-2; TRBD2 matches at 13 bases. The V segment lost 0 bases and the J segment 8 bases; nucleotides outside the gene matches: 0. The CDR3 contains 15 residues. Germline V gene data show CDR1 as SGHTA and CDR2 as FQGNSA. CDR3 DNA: TGTGCCAGCAGCTTAGCGACTAGCGGGAGGGGGGAGCTGTTTTTT. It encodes CASSLATSGRGELFF.